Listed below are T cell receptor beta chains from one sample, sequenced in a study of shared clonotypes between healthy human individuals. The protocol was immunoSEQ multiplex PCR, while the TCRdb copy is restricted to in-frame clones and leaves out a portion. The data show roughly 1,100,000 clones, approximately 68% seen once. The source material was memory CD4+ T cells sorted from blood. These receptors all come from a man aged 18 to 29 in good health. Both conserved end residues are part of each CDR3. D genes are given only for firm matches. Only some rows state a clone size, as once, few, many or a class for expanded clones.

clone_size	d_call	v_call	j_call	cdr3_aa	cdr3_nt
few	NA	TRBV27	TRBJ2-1	CASSLKPPGATYNEQFF	TGTGCCAGCAGTCTAAAACCTCCGGGAGCGACCTACAATGAGCAGTTCTTC
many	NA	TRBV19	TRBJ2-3	CASRITGTADTQYF	TGTGCCAGTAGGATTACAGGGACGGCGGATACGCAGTATTTT
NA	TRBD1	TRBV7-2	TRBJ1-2	CASSLTGEIYGYTF	TGTGCCAGCAGCTTAACAGGGGAGATCTATGGCTACACCTTC
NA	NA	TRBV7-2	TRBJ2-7	CASTVNPGLWYF	TGTGCCAGCACCGTAAATCCGGGGTTGTGGTACTTC
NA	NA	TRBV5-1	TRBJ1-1	CASSLTGGNTEAFF	TGCGCCAGCAGCTTGACGGGGGGCAACACTGAAGCTTTCTTT
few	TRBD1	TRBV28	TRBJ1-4	CASTSPDRVSTNEKLFF	TGTGCCAGCACCTCCCCGGACAGGGTTTCAACTAATGAAAAACTGTTTTTT
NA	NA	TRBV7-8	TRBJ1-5	CASSPDLNQPQHF	TGTGCCAGCAGCCCCGATCTCAATCAGCCCCAGCATTTT
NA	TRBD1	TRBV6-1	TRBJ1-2	CASSVDREKADTF	TGTGCCAGCAGTGTCGACAGGGAAAAGGCCGACACCTTC
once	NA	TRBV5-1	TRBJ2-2	CASSLDSPGELFF	TGCGCCAGCAGCCTAGACTCCCCCGGGGAGCTGTTTTTT
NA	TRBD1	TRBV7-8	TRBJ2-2	CASSFRPDRATGELFF	TGTGCCAGCAGCTTCCGGCCCGACAGGGCAACCGGGGAGCTGTTTTTT
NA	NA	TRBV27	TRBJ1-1	CASSLLAGVNTEAFF	TGTGCCAGCAGTTTATTAGCGGGGGTGAACACTGAAGCTTTCTTT
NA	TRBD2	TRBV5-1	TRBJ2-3	CASSFSGGANTDTQYF	TGCGCCAGCAGCTTTAGCGGGGGGGCGAACACAGATACGCAGTATTTT
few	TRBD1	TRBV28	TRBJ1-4	CASSFRTGTNEKLFF	TGTGCCAGCAGTTTTCGGACAGGGACTAATGAAAAACTGTTTTTT
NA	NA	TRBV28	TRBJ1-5	CASGTPSLDSNQPQHF	TGTGCCAGCGGGACTCCCAGCCTGGATAGCAATCAGCCCCAGCATTTT
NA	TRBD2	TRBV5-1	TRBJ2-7	CASSLPGTTAYEQYF	TGCGCCAGCAGCCTCCCGGGGACTACGGCCTACGAGCAGTACTTC
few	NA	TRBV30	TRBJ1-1	CAWSVQVGNTEAFF	TGTGCCTGGAGTGTACAGGTGGGGAACACTGAAGCTTTCTTT
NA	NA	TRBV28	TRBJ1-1	CASSSPQPAGKNTEAFF	TGTGCCAGCAGTTCCCCCCAACCTGCAGGCAAGAACACTGAAGCTTTCTTT
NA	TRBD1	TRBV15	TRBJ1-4	CATSSGTGAFATNEKLFF	TGTGCCACCAGCAGCGGGACAGGGGCCTTTGCAACTAATGAAAAACTGTTTTTT
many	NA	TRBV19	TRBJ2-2	CASTPGLGNTGELFF	TGTGCCAGCACCCCAGGTTTAGGGAACACCGGGGAGCTGTTTTTT
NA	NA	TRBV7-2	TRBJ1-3	CASSLGSHNTIYF	TGTGCCAGCAGCTTGGGGAGTCACAACACCATATATTTT
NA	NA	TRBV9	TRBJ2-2	CASSVGGGFTGRSGELFF	TGTGCCAGCAGCGTAGGTGGGGGGTTCACAGGGAGGTCCGGGGAGCTGTTTTTT
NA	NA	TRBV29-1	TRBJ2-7	CSVHTGSYEQYF	TGCAGCGTTCATACAGGGTCCTACGAGCAGTACTTC
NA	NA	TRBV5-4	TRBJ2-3	CASRSQGSTDTQYF	TGTGCCAGCAGGTCCCAGGGGAGCACAGATACGCAGTATTTT